This TCR beta chain is from a study of blood T cell repertoires in COVID-19. The overall study: From the United States, Italy and Spain came samples of acute and convalescent COVID-19. The analysed material was cDNA or gDNA that came from T cells, B-cell-depleted T cells, or PBMCs.

Authors' processing steps: Nucleated cell number was recorded as an estimate derived from reference gene primer amplification. The protocol was immunoSEQ multiplex PCR, while the TCRdb copy is restricted to in-frame clones and leaves out a portion. D and trimming were read from the DNA, whereas the V and J calls and clone size are those reported in that table. The sample lists roughly 40,000 clones, roughly nine tenths seen once, with around 6.2% in the top ten. The CDR3 covers 16 residues. The J segment lost 8 bases and the V segment lost 3 bases, leaving 13 bases of the junction unmatched. The germline V gene has CDR1 MNHEY and CDR2 SVGAGI.

The V gene is TRBV6-5, the J gene TRBJ1-2; 9 nucleotides align to TRBD1. The sequence was collected from a human donor in a cohort sampled during active COVID-19. Sequences were obtained from peripheral blood. CDR3 coding DNA: TGTGCCAGCAGTTATCCCTCAACAGGGGGCAAAGGGGGCTACACCTTC. Its protein is CASSYPSTGGKGGYTF.